Sequencing of this T cell receptor (beta chain) was carried out in a study of CD8+ T cells in alopecia areata. Alopecia areata patients had lesional scalp punch biopsies and peripheral blood taken from them. cDNA prepared by RNA extraction and subsequent reverse transcription served as the template for sequencing. TCRdb keeps only in-frame clones here, not all; method: immunoSEQ multiplex PCR. The sample has about 69,000 clones, about three fifths seen once. The V and J ends lost 6 bases and 2 bases, in that order; junction bases with no gene match: 2. CDR1 GTSNPN and CDR2 SVGIG come from the germline V gene (reference sequence). The CDR3 runs 13 residues.

The sequence was obtained from a human donor with alopecia areata. This chain joins TRBV30 and TRBJ2-2; 8 nucleotides match TRBD2. The sequences come from CD8+ T cells sorted from blood, collected at week 0. This CDR3 is CACGRANTGELFF. The CDR3 DNA follows: TGTGCCTGCGGGAGGGCCAACACCGGGGAGCTGTTTTTT.